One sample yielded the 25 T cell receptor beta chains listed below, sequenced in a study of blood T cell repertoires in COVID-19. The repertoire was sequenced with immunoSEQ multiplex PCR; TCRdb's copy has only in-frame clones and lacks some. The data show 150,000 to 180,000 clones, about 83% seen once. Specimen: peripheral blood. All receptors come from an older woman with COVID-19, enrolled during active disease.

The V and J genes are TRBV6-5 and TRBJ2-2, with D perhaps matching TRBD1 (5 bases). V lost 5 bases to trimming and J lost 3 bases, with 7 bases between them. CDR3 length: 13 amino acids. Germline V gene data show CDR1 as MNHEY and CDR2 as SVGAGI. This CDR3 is CASSPGYTGELFF. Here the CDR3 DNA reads TGTGCCAGCAGTCCAGGGTACACCGGGGAGCTGTTTTTT.

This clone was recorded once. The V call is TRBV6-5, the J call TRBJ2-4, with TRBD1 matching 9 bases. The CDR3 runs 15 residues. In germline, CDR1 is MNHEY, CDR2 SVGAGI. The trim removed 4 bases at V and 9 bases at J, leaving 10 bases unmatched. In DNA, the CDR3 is TGTGCCAGCAGTTCCGGGACAGGGTTGGAGGGCATTCAGTACTTC. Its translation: CASSSGTGLEGIQYF.

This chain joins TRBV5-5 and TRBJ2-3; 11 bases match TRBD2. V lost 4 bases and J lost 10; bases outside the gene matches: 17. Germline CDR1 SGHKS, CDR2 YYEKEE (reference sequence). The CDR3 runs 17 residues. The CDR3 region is CASSHAPGTSGASPQYF. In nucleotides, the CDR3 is TGTGCCAGCAGCCATGCGCCGGGGACTAGCGGAGCTTCCCCGCAGTATTTT.

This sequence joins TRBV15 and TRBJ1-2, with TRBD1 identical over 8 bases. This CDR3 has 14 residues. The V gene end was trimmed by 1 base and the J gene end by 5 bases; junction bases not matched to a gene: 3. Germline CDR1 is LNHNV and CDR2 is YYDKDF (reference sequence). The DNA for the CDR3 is TGTGCCACCAGCAGAGGGACAGGGAAGTATGGCTACACCTTC. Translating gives CATSRGTGKYGYTF.

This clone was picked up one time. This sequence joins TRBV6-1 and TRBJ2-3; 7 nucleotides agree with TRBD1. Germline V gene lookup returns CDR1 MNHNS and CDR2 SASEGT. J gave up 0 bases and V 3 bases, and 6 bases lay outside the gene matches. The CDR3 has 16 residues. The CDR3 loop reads CASSDSRGISTDTQYF. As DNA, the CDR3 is TGTGCCAGCAGTGATTCCAGGGGGATTAGCACAGATACGCAGTATTTT.

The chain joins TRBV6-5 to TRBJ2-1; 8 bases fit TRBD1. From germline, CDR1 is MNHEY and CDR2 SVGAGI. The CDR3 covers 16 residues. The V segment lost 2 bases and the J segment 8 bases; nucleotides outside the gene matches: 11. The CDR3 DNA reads TGTGCCAGCAGTTACGCCACCGGGACAGGTAACGATGAGCAGTTCTTC. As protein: CASSYATGTGNDEQFF.

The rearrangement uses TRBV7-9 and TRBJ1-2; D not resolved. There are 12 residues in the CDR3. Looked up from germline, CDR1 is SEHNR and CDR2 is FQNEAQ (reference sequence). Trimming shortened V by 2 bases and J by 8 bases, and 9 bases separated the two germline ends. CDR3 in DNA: TGTGCCAGCAGCTTACAAAGCGGGGGCTACACCTTC. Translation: CASSLQSGGYTF.

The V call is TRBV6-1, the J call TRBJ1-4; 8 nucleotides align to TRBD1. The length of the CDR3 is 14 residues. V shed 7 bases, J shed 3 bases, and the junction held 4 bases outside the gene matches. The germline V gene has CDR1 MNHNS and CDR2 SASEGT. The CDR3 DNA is TGTGCCAGCACTAGACAGGGGTCTAATGAAAAACTGTTTTTT. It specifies CASTRQGSNEKLFF.

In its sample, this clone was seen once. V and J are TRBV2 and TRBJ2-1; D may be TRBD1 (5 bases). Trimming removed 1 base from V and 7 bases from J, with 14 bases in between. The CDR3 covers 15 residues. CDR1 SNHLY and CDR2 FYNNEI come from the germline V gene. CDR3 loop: CASSEEGRLGNEQFF. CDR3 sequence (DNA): TGTGCCAGCAGTGAAGAGGGGCGGTTGGGGAATGAGCAGTTCTTC.

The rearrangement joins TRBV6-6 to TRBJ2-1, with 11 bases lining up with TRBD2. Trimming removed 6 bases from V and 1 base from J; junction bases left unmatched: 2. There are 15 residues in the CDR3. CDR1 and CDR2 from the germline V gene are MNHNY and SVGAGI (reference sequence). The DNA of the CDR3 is TGTGCCAGCAGAGTAGCGGGAGGGTCCTACAATGAGCAGTTCTTC. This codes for CASRVAGGSYNEQFF.

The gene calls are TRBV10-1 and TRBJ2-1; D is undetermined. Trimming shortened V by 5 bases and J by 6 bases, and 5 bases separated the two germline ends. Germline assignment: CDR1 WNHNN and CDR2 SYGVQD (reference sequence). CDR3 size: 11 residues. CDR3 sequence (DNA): TGCGCCAGCAGTCATAGCAATGAGCAGTTCTTC. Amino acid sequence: CASSHSNEQFF.

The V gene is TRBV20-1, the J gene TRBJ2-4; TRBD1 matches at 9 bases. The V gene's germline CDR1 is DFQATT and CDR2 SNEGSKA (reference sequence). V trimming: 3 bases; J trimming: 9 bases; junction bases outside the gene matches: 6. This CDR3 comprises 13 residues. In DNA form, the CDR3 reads TGCAGTGCTAGTCCCGGGACAGGGATCATTCAGTACTTC. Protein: CSASPGTGIIQYF.

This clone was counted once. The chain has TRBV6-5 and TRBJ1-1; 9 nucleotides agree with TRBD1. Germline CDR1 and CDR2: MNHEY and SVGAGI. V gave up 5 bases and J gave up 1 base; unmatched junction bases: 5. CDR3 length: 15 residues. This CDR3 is CASSPDRGGNTEAFF. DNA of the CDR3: TGTGCCAGCAGTCCGGACAGGGGCGGGAACACTGAAGCTTTCTTT.

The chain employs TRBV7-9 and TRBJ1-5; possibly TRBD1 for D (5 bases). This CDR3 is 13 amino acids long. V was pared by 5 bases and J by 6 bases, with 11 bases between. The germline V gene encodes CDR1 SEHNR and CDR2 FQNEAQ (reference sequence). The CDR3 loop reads CASSPEQGQPQHF. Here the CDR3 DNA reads TGTGCCAGCAGCCCGGAGCAGGGTCAGCCCCAGCATTTT.

CDR3 sequence (DNA): TGTGCCAGTAGTATCGTCAGGGGGGTTGGACAGCCCCAGCATTTT. Protein product: CASSIVRGVGQPQHF. V usage is TRBV19 and J usage is TRBJ1-5; 7 bases map to TRBD1. The junction had 9 bases not matched to a gene; V was cut back by 3 bases and J by 7 bases. This CDR3 is built from 15 residues. Germline-derived CDR1 and CDR2 are LNHDA and SQIVND (reference sequence).

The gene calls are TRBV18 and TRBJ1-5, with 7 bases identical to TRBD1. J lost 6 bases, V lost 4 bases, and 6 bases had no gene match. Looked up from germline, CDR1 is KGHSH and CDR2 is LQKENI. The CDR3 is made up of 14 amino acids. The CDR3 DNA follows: TGTGCCAGCTCACAGGGACAGACTACTCAGCCCCAGCATTTT. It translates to CASSQGQTTQPQHF.

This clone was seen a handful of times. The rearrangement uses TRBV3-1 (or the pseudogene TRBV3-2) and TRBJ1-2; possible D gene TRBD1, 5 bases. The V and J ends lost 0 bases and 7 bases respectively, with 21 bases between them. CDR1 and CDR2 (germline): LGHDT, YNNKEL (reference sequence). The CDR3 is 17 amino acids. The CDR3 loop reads CASSQEVGGDLLSGYTF. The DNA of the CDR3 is TGTGCCAGCAGCCAAGAGGTTGGAGGGGACCTTCTCTCTGGCTACACCTTC.

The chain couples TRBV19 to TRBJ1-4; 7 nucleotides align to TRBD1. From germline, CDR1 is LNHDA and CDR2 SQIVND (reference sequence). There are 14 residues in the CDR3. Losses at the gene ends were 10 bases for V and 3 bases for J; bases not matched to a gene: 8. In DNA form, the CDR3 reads TGTGCCACCGGCCGACAGGGCCCTAATGAAAAACTGTTTTTT. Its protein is CATGRQGPNEKLFF.

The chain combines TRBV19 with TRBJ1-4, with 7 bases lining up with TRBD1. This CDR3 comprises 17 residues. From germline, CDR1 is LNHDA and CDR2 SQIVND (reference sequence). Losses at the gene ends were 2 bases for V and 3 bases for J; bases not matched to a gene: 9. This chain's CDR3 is CASSIWGMGQSNEKLFF. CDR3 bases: TGTGCCAGTAGTATATGGGGAATGGGACAGTCTAATGAAAAACTGTTTTTT.

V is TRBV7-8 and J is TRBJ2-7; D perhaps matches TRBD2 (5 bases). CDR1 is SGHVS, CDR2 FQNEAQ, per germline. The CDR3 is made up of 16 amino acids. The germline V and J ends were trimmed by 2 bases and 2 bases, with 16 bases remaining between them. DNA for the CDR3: TGTGCCAGCAGCTTACCTGGCGGGCCCTTTCCCTACGAGCAGTACTTC. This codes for CASSLPGGPFPYEQYF.

The CDR3 is CASSPRTDTGELFF. CDR3 in DNA: TGTGCCAGCAGCCCGCGGACAGACACCGGGGAGCTGTTTTTT. The chain carries TRBV9 and TRBJ2-2; D perhaps matches TRBD1 (6 bases). Germline CDR1 reads SGDLS; CDR2 reads YYNGEE. The V end was cut by 4 bases, the J end by 3 bases, with 10 bases between. The CDR3 is 14 amino acids.

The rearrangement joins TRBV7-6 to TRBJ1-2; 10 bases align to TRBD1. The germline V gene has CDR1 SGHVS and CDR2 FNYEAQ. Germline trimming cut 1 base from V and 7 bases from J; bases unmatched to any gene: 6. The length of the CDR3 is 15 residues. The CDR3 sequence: CASSLGTGGVGGYTF. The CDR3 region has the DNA TGTGCCAGCAGCTTAGGGACAGGGGGAGTTGGTGGCTACACCTTC. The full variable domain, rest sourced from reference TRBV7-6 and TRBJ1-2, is GAGVSQSPRYKVTKRGQDVALRCDPISGHVSLYWYRQALGQGPEFLTYFNYEAQQDKSGLPNDRFSAERPEGSISTLTIQRTEQRDSAMYRCASSLGTGGVGGYTFGSGTRLTVV.

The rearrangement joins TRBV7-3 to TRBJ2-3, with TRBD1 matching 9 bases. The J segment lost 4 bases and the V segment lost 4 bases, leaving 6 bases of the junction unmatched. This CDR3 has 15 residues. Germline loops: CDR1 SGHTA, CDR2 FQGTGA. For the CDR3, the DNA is TGTGCCAGCAGCTCGGGACAGGGAGAGGCAGATACGCAGTATTTT. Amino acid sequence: CASSSGQGEADTQYF.

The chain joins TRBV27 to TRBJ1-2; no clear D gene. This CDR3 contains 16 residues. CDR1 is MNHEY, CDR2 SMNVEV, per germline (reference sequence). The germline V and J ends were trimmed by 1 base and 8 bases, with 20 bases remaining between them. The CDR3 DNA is TGTGCCAGCAGTTTATATCCCCTCGGCAGGCCCCCCGGCTACACCTTC. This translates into CASSLYPLGRPPGYTF.

The CDR3 nucleotides are TGTGCCACCAGACAGGGGACAGGGGGCTATTATACTGAAGCTTTCTTT. This gives the protein CATRQGTGGYYTEAFF. V and J are TRBV19 and TRBJ1-1; 12 bases agree with TRBD1. Germline V lookup: CDR1 LNHDA, CDR2 SQIVND (reference sequence). Trimming at V came to 10 bases and at J to 5 bases, leaving 14 bases not matched to a gene. The CDR3 totals 16 residues.